This T cell receptor (beta chain) was sequenced during a study of blood T cell repertoires in COVID-19 (dated by TCRdb to the early 2020s). In the study overall: The collaborator samples originated in the United States, Italy and Spain and spanned the acute and convalescent phases of COVID-19. The prospective study material was composed of cDNA or gDNA derived from T cells, B-cell-depleted T cells, or PBMCs. Deeply sampled blood TCRbeta repertoires from subjects exposed to, actively infected with, or recovered from COVID-19 were included in the dataset. The repertoires were made available in a free public database intended to serve as a resource for research on the immune response to SARS-CoV-2. The samples were drawn from two sources: the first 160 participants of the ongoing ImmuneRACE study, and over 1,000 subjects contributed by 6 global collaborators. Sample metadata almost always included a de-identified subject ID, COVID-19 status, age in years and sex. Where available, HLA class I and class II types were obtained from metadata supplied by the sample provider rather than from assay-based typing. Summary of the overall study and its limitations: The quantity of clinical and demographic metadata differed by source and by participant and was supplied without curation.

The immunoSEQ Assay, a bias-controlled multiplex PCR, was used to amplify TCRbeta CDR3 regions from genomic DNA. The original methods were these. The number of nucleated cells in each sample was estimated from the amplification of reference gene primers within the assay. Sequence reads were collapsed and filtered to measure the absolute abundance of every unique TCRbeta CDR3 rearrangement. For each sample, productive Simpson clonality was calculated as the square root of Simpson's diversity index across productive rearrangements. TCRdb took over this immuneACCESS table, retaining in-frame rearrangements with V and J assigned. Such tables are incomplete; in checked studies, under half of the missing clones stem from an unresolved V gene, and the remainder is unexplained. That table gives V, J and clone size, and the DNA gave D and trimming. For this sample the table gives 290,000 or so clones, of which just over 90% were detected only once. The ten biggest clones cover 2.2% of the sample.

At one collaborating source in Seattle, patients were enrolled during active infection and were followed longitudinally through the course of disease. Whole blood was collected in K2EDTA tubes by collaborating institutions according to the institutions' own protocols. For TCRbeta analysis, collaborator samples were shipped as frozen whole blood, as isolated PBMCs, or as DNA extracted from either sample type. As to this clone: There is no known antigen for this receptor. Qualities for individual bases were not recorded, and no much larger clone is one base off.

The sample consisted of peripheral blood. The receptor was isolated from a woman in her 30s with COVID-19, enrolled during active disease.

The CDR3 amino acid sequence is: CASRTSGWAGELFF. The DNA sequence is as follows: TGTGCCAGCAGGACTAGCGGGTGGGCCGGGGAGCTGTTTTTT. The rearranged segments are TRBV6-5 and TRBJ2-2; the central 10 bases match TRBD2. The CDR3 has 14 amino acids, counting the end cysteine and phenylalanine. Just the 42-base CDR3 DNA is kept, in frame starting at base 1. Trimming removed 6 bases from V and 6 bases from J; the gene matches leave 4 bases unexplained. CDR1 MNHEY and CDR2 SVGAGI are derived from the germline V gene.